The clone carrying this TCR beta chain was counted at least ten times. Its antigen is still unknown. Amplified TCR beta CDR3 regions were obtained using RNA transcripts as template. RT-PCR in the first round used HTBI primers; a second-round multiplex PCR followed. TCRdb recomputed calls from the multiplex PCR reads with MiXCR, one row per CDR3 protein. The sample holds about 370,000 distinct CDR3 sequences, about a sixth seen once. The CDR3 totals 17 residues. CDR1 is MNHEY and CDR2 is SVGEGT in the germline V gene. Germline trimming cut 6 bases from V and 8 bases from J; bases unmatched to any gene: 16. Active ophthalmopathy (CAS at least 3, NOSPECS at least 4), lasting under 3 months. PBMCs were isolated from an approximately 9.4 ml sample of fresh peripheral blood. This sample stems from a study of Graves' ophthalmopathy and Graves' hyperthyroidism. Study findings and constraints: Ophthalmopathy cases were distinguished from stable hyperthyroidism by a 13-signature model, reaching around 88% sensitivity and about 81% specificity.

The sequencing input was peripheral blood. V gene TRBV6-2 or TRBV6-3 combines with J gene TRBJ1-6, with 7 bases lining up with TRBD1. This clonotype originated in a woman under 30 with Graves' ophthalmopathy. The DNA of the CDR3 is TGTGCCAGCAGGACGATTACTTCAGGGGGAGAGTATTCACCCCTCCACTTT. Translation: CASRTITSGGEYSPLHF.